The clone carrying this TCR beta chain was seen a handful of times. Its cognate antigen is unknown. The investigators amplified TCR beta CDR3 regions from RNA transcripts. Using the HTBI primer set, a first-round RT-PCR was run on the TCR CDR3. In TCRdb, the multiplex PCR reads were re-called with MiXCR into one record per CDR3 protein. The profile shows 650,000 to 800,000 distinct CDR3 sequences, approximately 42% of them singletons. Diagnosis relied on clinical symptoms, serum thyroxine and TRAb, thyroid ultrasound and orbital computed tomography. The data were obtained in a study of T cells in Graves' hyperthyroidism and ophthalmopathy. Study outcomes and limitations: Blood also showed most of the thyroid clonotypes that were expanded above 0.001. By a 13 V-J model, ophthalmopathy was set apart from stable hyperthyroidism. Ophthalmopathy got predicted by the model a median approximately 6.4 months before its onset.

The length of the CDR3 is 13 residues. Germline values: CDR1 SGHTA, CDR2 FQGTGA. Trimming took 1 base from V and 3 from J, leaving 4 bases between them. Sequencing input: peripheral blood or thyroid tissue (not recorded which). The chain uses TRBV7-3 and TRBJ1-5; D unclear. The receptor's source is an adult man with Graves' disease, either hyperthyroidism or ophthalmopathy (not recorded which). As DNA, the CDR3 is TGTGCCAGCAGCTTAAGTCACAATCAGCCCCAGCATTTT. As protein: CASSLSHNQPQHF.